This T cell receptor (beta chain) was profiled in a study of yellow fever vaccine responses in identical twins. In germline, CDR1 is WNHNN, CDR2 SYGVQD (reference sequence). Trimming pared 0 bases from V and 4 bases from J, leaving 11 bases between. The CDR3 runs to 15 residues. Of note for this clonotype: The antigen is not known.

Study results and caveats: Twins' T cell vaccine responses reportedly looked partly convergent, partly personalized.

TCRdb re-derived calls from the RT-PCR reads in MiXCR, one entry per CDR3 protein. This table has around 20,000 distinct CDR3 sequences, 65% to 75% appearing once. The chain uses TRBV10-1 and TRBJ2-3; possibly TRBD1 for D (5 bases). The receptor comes from a woman younger than 35 who received the yellow fever vaccine. The sample in question was T cells from blood (PBMCs), unsorted or a sorted subset (not recorded which), obtained before or after yellow fever vaccination (not recorded which). CDR3 sequence: CASSESKAGSDTQYF. CDR3 coding DNA: TGCGCCAGCAGTGAGTCGAAAGCAGGGTCAGATACGCAGTATTTT.